This T cell receptor (beta chain) was profiled in a study of blood T cell repertoires in COVID-19. Profiled with immunoSEQ multiplex PCR; TCRdb holds only in-frame clones, not every one. The sample contains more than 150,000 clones, about nine tenths of which appear only once. The germline gives CDR1 LGHDT, CDR2 YNNKEL (reference sequence). This CDR3 comprises 18 residues. Germline trimming cut 4 bases from V and 2 bases from J; bases unmatched to any gene: 14. This chain joins TRBV3-1 (or the pseudogene TRBV3-2) and TRBJ2-4; 7 bases align to TRBD2. This receptor was identified in a man aged 35 to 55 with acute or convalescent COVID-19. Sequencing was done on a sample of peripheral blood. CDR3 DNA: TGTGCCAGCAGCCCGTTACCTCCGGGGAGGGCATCCAAAAACATTCAGTACTTC. This encodes CASSPLPPGRASKNIQYF.